This TCR beta chain stems from a study of glioma-infiltrating T cells after dendritic cell vaccination. Study-level information: Dendritic cell vaccination trial patients had either newly diagnosed or recurrent glioblastoma.

Sequencing used immunoSEQ multiplex PCR; TCRdb keeps in-frame clones, though not all of them. The sample contains some 91,000 clones, approximately 80% of which appear only once. Per germline, CDR1 SGHTA and CDR2 FQGNSA. The CDR3 is 16 residues long. V shed 5 bases, J shed 1 base, and the junction held 6 bases outside the gene matches. General study findings and limits: Only a small number of patients had complete blood and tumor samples. Patients with more pretreatment TILs had longer time to progression and survival.

Described time point: after dendritic cell vaccination, including at tumor progression/relapse. All glioblastoma patients lacked an isocitrate dehydrogenase mutation. Points on this clone: Its antigen is still unknown.

The J gene is TRBJ2-2, the V gene TRBV7-2; 8 bases fit TRBD1. This receptor was identified in a human donor with glioblastoma. The starting material was blood, obtained after dendritic cell vaccination. The CDR3 DNA follows: TGTGCCAGCAGCCTCGGACAGGGACTGAACACCGGGGAGCTGTTTTTT. Protein product: CASSLGQGLNTGELFF. The whole variable domain, filled in from reference TRBV7-2 and TRBJ2-2, reads GAGVSQSPSNKVTEKGKDVELRCDPISGHTALYWYRQSLGQGLEFLIYFQGNSAPDKSGLPSDRFSAERTGGSVSTLTIQRTQQEDSAVYLCASSLGQGLNTGELFFGEGSRLTVL.